Listed below are T cell receptor beta chains from one sample, sequenced in a study of CD8+CD57+ T cells in acquired aplastic anemia. MiXCR, run by TCRdb on the reads, gives a single entry per CDR3 protein. This sample has about 190,000 distinct CDR3 sequences, with about half found just once. Sequencing input: sorted CD4+, CD8+, or CD8+CD57+ T cells (not recorded which) from PBMCs. Receptors originate from a human donor in good health, serving as a control. Both conserved end residues are part of each CDR3. A D gene is named only where the DNA matches it firmly. Size is stated for part of the rows, as once, few or many counts, or as a class when the clone is expanded.

v_gene,j_gene,d_gene,abundance,CDR3nt,CDR3aa
TRBV10-3,TRBJ1-1,.,.,TGTGCCACCGGGGGGGAGACAGTGACTTTCTTT,CATGGETVTFF
TRBV15,TRBJ2-1,.,.,TGTGCCACCAGCAGGGGCAGGGAGGTGGACAATGAGCAGTTCTTC,CATSRGREVDNEQFF
TRBV5-4,TRBJ2-5,TRBD1,.,TGTGCCAGCAGCTTGGCAGGGGGCCAAGCCCAGTACTTC,CASSLAGGQAQYF
TRBV6-5,TRBJ1-4,.,.,TGTGCCAGCAGTCCCCGGGACGGCGGTACTGAAAAACTGTTTTTT,CASSPRDGGTEKLFF
TRBV20-1,TRBJ1-6,TRBD1,few,TGCAGTGCTCCCCGGGACAGAATCGATTCACCCCTCCACTTT,CSAPRDRIDSPLHF
TRBV19,TRBJ1-2,.,many,TGTGCCAGTATCGGCTACAGAAATGGCTACACCTTC,CASIGYRNGYTF
TRBV19,TRBJ1-5,.,many,TGTGCCAGTAGGCCAACAGGGCAGAGTCAGCCCCAGCATTTT,CASRPTGQSQPQHF
TRBV6-4,TRBJ2-2,.,.,TGTGCCAGCAGTGAGGGGGGGCTGAACACCGGGGAGCTGTTTTTT,CASSEGGLNTGELFF
TRBV10-1,TRBJ2-3,.,.,TGCGCCAGCAGTGAGTCCGGGTTTGCAGATACGCAGTATTTT,CASSESGFADTQYF
TRBV7-9,TRBJ2-7,.,many,TGTGCCAGCAGCTTCTCATGGGGCGAGCAGTACTTC,CASSFSWGEQYF
TRBV11-2,TRBJ2-3,.,.,TGTGCCAGCAACCCCCGGACTGACGTGTCGGATACGCAGTATTTT,CASNPRTDVSDTQYF
TRBV24-1,TRBJ1-2,TRBD1,.,TGTGCCACCAGTGTACAGGGGGCGTATGGCTACACCTTC,CATSVQGAYGYTF
TRBV6-1,TRBJ1-1,.,few,TGTGCCAGCAGGGGGAGGGGTCCCACTGAAGCTTTCTTT,CASRGRGPTEAFF
TRBV29-1,TRBJ2-1,TRBD1,.,TGCAGCGCTTGGGACAGACTAAATGAGCAGTTCTTC,CSAWDRLNEQFF
TRBV20-1,TRBJ1-1,.,once,TGCAGTGCTGGACGGGACTTGGGGTATACTGAAGCTTTCTTT,CSAGRDLGYTEAFF
TRBV7-9,TRBJ1-2,.,.,TGTGCCAGCAGCTTTACACCAACCGGCTACACCTTC,CASSFTPTGYTF
TRBV5-1,TRBJ2-3,.,.,TGCGCCAGCAGCAGCACAGGGATGTGGTATTTT,CASSSTGMWYF
TRBV7-7,TRBJ2-2,.,.,TGTGCCAGCAGCTTCGATCTTGCCGGGGAGCTGTTTTTT,CASSFDLAGELFF
TRBV29-1,TRBJ1-1,TRBD1,.,TGCAGCGTGTCAAGGGGGCCGACCACTGGAGCTTTCTTT,CSVSRGPTTGAFF
TRBV7-6,TRBJ1-5,.,many,TGTGCCAGCAGCCCCGACGGGCATAGCAATCAGCCCCAGCATTTT,CASSPDGHSNQPQHF
TRBV29-1,TRBJ2-7,.,once,TGCAGCGTTGCGGGGATGTCCTACGAGCAGTACTTC,CSVAGMSYEQYF
TRBV29-1,TRBJ1-1,.,once,TGCAGCGTGGAGCAGGGTACTGAAGCTTTCTTT,CSVEQGTEAFF
TRBV5-1,TRBJ1-2,TRBD1,.,TGCGCCAGCGGAGACAGGGGGCAAATTGGCTACACCTTC,CASGDRGQIGYTF
TRBV4-2,TRBJ1-1,.,.,TGTGCCAGCAGCCAAGAATTAGCAGGGGCCGGTCTCGGGAACACTGAAGCTTTCTTT,CASSQELAGAGLGNTEAFF
TRBV7-3,TRBJ1-1,.,many,TGTGCCAGCAGCGCTACAGGGCCCAGCGCTGAAGCTTTCTTT,CASSATGPSAEAFF
TRBV29-1,TRBJ1-4,.,many,TGCAGCGTTTCGCGGAGTACTAATGAAAAACTGTTTTTT,CSVSRSTNEKLFF
TRBV9,TRBJ1-6,.,many,TGTGCCAGCAGCGCCAGCGGGACCTCTTATAATTCACCCCTCCACTTT,CASSASGTSYNSPLHF
TRBV7-2,TRBJ1-2,TRBD1,.,TGTGCCAGCAGCTCAGGGACAGGGAACTATGGCTACACCTTC,CASSSGTGNYGYTF